The rows below give T cell receptor beta chains drawn from one sample of a study of cytomegalovirus exposure and HLA in healthy donors. The data were produced by immunoSEQ multiplex PCR, yet TCRdb's version contains in-frame clones alone and is incomplete. The sample contains over 200,000 clones, around 89% of which appear only once. Material for sequencing was PBMCs. These receptors all stem from a woman aged 18 to 35 in good health and CMV-seronegative. CDR3s include the opening cysteine and the closing phenylalanine or tryptophan. The D gene is left open where the match is weak.

CDR3	D	V	J
CASSVNVRGPEAFF	-	TRBV6-1	TRBJ1-1
CASSPGQPAYEQYF	-	TRBV18	TRBJ2-7
CASSEADRLYGYTF	-	TRBV6-1	TRBJ1-2
CASSSVHGPFYEQYF	-	TRBV28	TRBJ2-5
CASSLLAGGQETQYF	TRBD2	TRBV7-2	TRBJ2-5
CASSQGNSNQPQHF	-	TRBV5-1	TRBJ1-5
CASSFVSGYNEQFF	-	TRBV11-3	TRBJ2-1
CASSQLQVINTEAFF	-	TRBV14	TRBJ1-1
CASSEAPAPTGENTGELFF	TRBD1	TRBV2	TRBJ2-2
CASSLAQSYEQYF	-	TRBV11-2	TRBJ2-7
CASSLGAQDTGELFF	-	TRBV7-8	TRBJ2-2
CASSQEERGVSSYNEQFF	TRBD2	TRBV4-1	TRBJ2-1
CASSRNGLAAIYEQYF	TRBD2	TRBV11-2	TRBJ2-7
CASSLGDYRGRLDTQYF	TRBD1	TRBV7-9	TRBJ2-3
CASSLTSGSSYEQYF	TRBD2	TRBV7-3	TRBJ2-7
CATSRDSGVTQYF	-	TRBV15	TRBJ2-5
CASTQEGIGLEAFF	-	TRBV10-2	TRBJ1-1
CASSLNAWTAEETQYF	-	TRBV5-1	TRBJ2-5
CASSRGQENEKLFF	TRBD1	TRBV5-1	TRBJ1-4
CASSLGFTGVSYEQYF	-	TRBV7-9	TRBJ2-7
CAGGQETYSTDTQYF	TRBD1	TRBV2	TRBJ2-3
CASSLGTSLGRTAYNEQFF	TRBD2	TRBV7-3	TRBJ2-1
CASSLGAAGRTRAYEQYF	TRBD2	TRBV5-4	TRBJ2-7
CASSIVTSSGDTQYF	TRBD2	TRBV19	TRBJ2-3
CASSLDGGAHQPQHF	-	TRBV6-5	TRBJ1-5
CASTGLALSKTSDTQYF	TRBD2	TRBV11-3	TRBJ2-3
CASRGTAAGDTQYF	TRBD1	TRBV25-1	TRBJ2-3
CASSQVAGALNEQYF	TRBD2	TRBV4-2	TRBJ2-7